This entry lists 13 T cell receptor beta chains sequenced from one sample in a study of blood T cell repertoires in COVID-19. TCRdb keeps only in-frame clones here, not all; method: immunoSEQ multiplex PCR. Of about 71,000 clones listed, 90% were seen once; the top ten hold 4.5% to 5.5%. Sequencing used peripheral blood. The receptor set was obtained from a woman under 30 with acute or convalescent COVID-19.

The chain couples TRBV16 to TRBJ2-5; 12 positions agree with TRBD2. CDR3 length equals 17 residues. The V gene end was trimmed by 0 bases and the J gene end by 2 bases; junction bases not matched to a gene: 4. CDR1 is KGHSY, CDR2 FQNENV, per germline. CDR3 bases: TGTGCCAGCAGCCAATCGGTCCTAGCGGGAGGGCAAGAGACCCAGTACTTC. Protein: CASSQSVLAGGQETQYF. Full variable domain (remainder filled in from reference TRBV16 and TRBJ2-5): GEEVAQTPKHLVRGEGQKAKLYCAPIKGHSYVFWYQQVLKNEFKFLISFQNENVFDETGMPKERFSAKCLPNSPCSLEIQATKLEDSAVYFCASSQSVLAGGQETQYFGPGTRLLVL.

V and J are TRBV6-5 and TRBJ1-1; D call uncertain. Germline lookup yields CDR1 MNHEY and CDR2 SVGAGI. The V and J ends lost 5 bases and 6 bases respectively, with 13 bases between them. This CDR3 has 13 residues. This chain's CDR3 is CASSRGNGAEAFF. DNA of the CDR3: TGTGCCAGCAGTCGAGGAAACGGCGCTGAAGCTTTCTTT.

J is TRBJ2-3 and V is TRBV15, with 11 bases identical to TRBD2. Germline CDR1 and CDR2: LNHNV and YYDKDF (reference sequence). The CDR3 has 18 residues. V gave up 0 bases and J gave up 1 base; unmatched junction bases: 6. The CDR3 DNA follows: TGTGCCACCAGCAGAGATCTGACTAGCGGGACGGGCACAGATACGCAGTATTTT. Translated: CATSRDLTSGTGTDTQYF.

This chain uses TRBV18 with TRBJ2-7; D gene ambiguous. The V gene lost 1 base and the J gene lost 6 bases, with 10 bases spanning the gap. This CDR3 has 13 amino acids. Germline loops: CDR1 KGHSH, CDR2 LQKENI. For the CDR3, the DNA is TGTGCCAGCTCACCACAAATGGAGACCGAGCAGTACTTC. It codes for CASSPQMETEQYF.

The chain joins TRBV2 to TRBJ1-4; TRBD1 might be the D (6 bases). The CDR3 sequence is 14 residues long. V shed 4 bases and J shed 5 bases, with 11 bases lying between them. Germline CDR1 is SNHLY and CDR2 is FYNNEI. CDR3 nucleotides: TGTGCCAGCAGTGGGTGGGGGCTGAATGAAAAACTGTTTTTT. Amino acid sequence: CASSGWGLNEKLFF.

V and J are TRBV6-2 or TRBV6-3 and TRBJ1-2; 11 bases are shared with TRBD1. The J segment lost 8 bases and the V segment lost 6 bases, leaving 8 bases of the junction unmatched. This CDR3 region has 14 residues. Per the germline V gene, CDR1 is MNHEY and CDR2 is SVGEGT. The CDR3 DNA sequence: TGTGCCAGCAGCCACCGGGACAGGGGGAGCGGCTACACCTTC. It yields the protein CASSHRDRGSGYTF.

The chain recombines TRBV19 with TRBJ1-2; D not certain. The V end was cut by 1 base, the J end by 0 bases, with 12 bases between. Germline-derived CDR1 and CDR2 are LNHDA and SQIVND (reference sequence). The length of the CDR3 is 16 residues. The chain's CDR3 is CASSIVGGGTNYGYTF. CDR3 bases: TGTGCCAGTAGTATAGTAGGCGGCGGCACTAACTATGGCTACACCTTC.

A few counts support this clone. The chain has TRBV7-9 and TRBJ2-2; tentative D call: TRBD1 (6 bases). The CDR3 sequence is 16 residues long. The germline CDR1 and CDR2 sequences are SEHNR and FQNEAQ (reference sequence). Trimming took off 4 bases at V and 1 base at J, with 13 bases between the two ends. The CDR3 nucleotides read TGTGCCAGCAGCTCCCGGTTCAGGGGGAACACCGGGGAGCTGTTTTTT. Protein product: CASSSRFRGNTGELFF.

The chain uses TRBV12-3 or TRBV12-4 and TRBJ2-7; D unresolved. The length of the CDR3 is 11 residues. V shed 8 bases and J shed 6 bases, with 11 bases lying between them. The CDR3 region has the DNA TGTGCCAGCCTCGAGCTCTCCGAGCAGTACTTC. This encodes CASLELSEQYF.

The rearrangement links TRBV27 to TRBJ2-5; D gene uncertain. The CDR3 spans 13 residues. V dropped 0 bases and J dropped 3 bases, with 5 bases sitting between them. Germline CDR1 MNHEY, CDR2 SMNVEV (reference sequence). CDR3 loop: CASSLSNKETQYF. The CDR3 region has the DNA TGTGCCAGCAGTTTATCAAACAAAGAGACCCAGTACTTC.

The rearrangement links TRBV5-1 to TRBJ2-7, with 11 positions matching TRBD1. J was trimmed by 3 bases and V by 7 bases; bases with no gene match: 6. The CDR3 contains 14 residues. Germline V gene lookup returns CDR1 SGHRS and CDR2 YFSETQ. The CDR3 spells CASRPGTGGYEQYF. The CDR3 region has the DNA TGCGCCAGCCGTCCCGGGACAGGGGGCTACGAGCAGTACTTC.

The chain's CDR3 is CASSPPSGQDIQYF. As DNA, the CDR3 is TGTGCCAGCTCACCACCGTCAGGGCAGGACATTCAGTACTTC. The chain couples TRBV18 to TRBJ2-4, with a weak D call TRBD1 (5 bases). Per germline, CDR1 KGHSH and CDR2 LQKENI. Trimming stripped 0 bases from V and 8 bases from J, with 11 bases between. The CDR3 length is 14 residues. Supplemented by reference TRBV18 and TRBJ2-4, the full variable domain reads NAGVMQNPRHLVRRRGQEARLRCSPMKGHSHVYWYRQLPEEGLKFMVYLQKENIIDESGMPKERFSAEFPKEGPSILRIQQVVRGDSAAYFCASSPPSGQDIQYFGAGTRLSVL.

V gene TRBV9 combines with J gene TRBJ1-1, with a tentative D call TRBD1 (5 bases). Trimming took 7 bases from V and 4 from J, leaving 14 bases between them. Germline CDR1 and CDR2: SGDLS and YYNGEE. The CDR3 consists of 13 residues. The CDR3 sequence is CASSRAPGTEAFF. In DNA form, the CDR3 reads TGTGCCAGCTCCAGGGCCCCGGGCACTGAAGCTTTCTTT.